One T cell receptor beta chain is described in this entry. This CDR3 contains 16 residues. Trimming shortened V by 1 base and J by 4 bases, and 17 bases separated the two germline ends. The germline V gene encodes CDR1 SGHRS and CDR2 YFSETQ. The record originates from a study of control samples from healthy donors and cancer patients. Profiling relied on immunoSEQ multiplex PCR, and the TCRdb table lists in-frame clones only, not all of them. In the table there are about 180,000 clones, around 90% of which are singletons. The specimen was blood. The clonotype originates from a woman between 45 and 65 years old in good health. The chain is built from TRBV5-1 and TRBJ1-1; D might be TRBD1 (6 bases). CDR3 residues: CASSLKTASRGTEAFF. Written as DNA, the CDR3 is TGCGCCAGCAGCTTGAAGACTGCTTCCAGGGGCACTGAAGCTTTCTTT. Together with reference TRBV5-1 and TRBJ1-1, the CDR3 gives the full variable domain: KAGVTQTPRYLIKTRGQQVTLSCSPISGHRSVSWYQQTPGQGLQFLFEYFSETQRNKGNFPGRFSGRQFSNSRSEMNVSTLELGDSALYLCASSLKTASRGTEAFFGQGTRLTVV.